Described below is a single T cell receptor beta chain sequence and its context. Which antigen it targets is not known. The sample holds no much larger clone one base away, and base qualities are not on file. Whole blood was collected in K2EDTA tubes by collaborating institutions according to the institutions' own protocols. For TCRbeta analysis, collaborator samples were shipped as frozen whole blood, as isolated PBMCs, or as DNA extracted from either sample type. This entry belongs to a study of blood T cell repertoires in COVID-19 (dated by TCRdb to between 2020 and 2021). As for the study more broadly: The collaborator samples originated in the United States, Italy and Spain and spanned the acute and convalescent phases of COVID-19. The prospective study material was composed of cDNA or gDNA derived from T cells, B-cell-depleted T cells, or PBMCs. Deeply sampled blood TCRbeta repertoires from subjects exposed to, actively infected with, or recovered from COVID-19 were included in the dataset. The repertoires were made available in a free public database intended to serve as a resource for research on the immune response to SARS-CoV-2. The samples were drawn from the first 160 participants of the ongoing ImmuneRACE study and from some 1,300 subjects provided by 6 global collaborators. Sample metadata almost always included a de-identified subject ID, COVID-19 status, age in years and sex. Where HLA class I and class II types were available, the types were taken from metadata supplied by the sample provider, not from assay-based typing. General conclusions and limits of the study: How much clinical and demographic metadata was included differed by source and by participant, and the metadata was provided uncurated.

TCRbeta CDR3 regions were amplified from genomic DNA using the immunoSEQ Assay, a bias-controlled multiplex PCR. The authors' pipeline ran thus. The number of nucleated cells in each sample was estimated by amplification of reference gene primers within the assay. To quantify the absolute abundance of each unique TCRbeta CDR3 rearrangement, sequence reads were collapsed and filtered. For each sample, productive Simpson clonality was calculated as the square root of Simpson's diversity index across productive rearrangements. Held by TCRdb, this immuneACCESS table contains in-frame sequences only and omits some clones. Under half of the omission traces to an unresolved V gene where checked; the cause of the rest is unknown. V, J and clone size derive from that table, while D and trimming were established from the DNA sequence. The table for this sample lists some 29,000 clones; roughly 91% of them were counted only once. Less than 1.2% of the sample lies in the top ten.

Trimming costs V 9 bases and J 3 bases, and their ends lie 9 bases apart. Looking up the germline V gene (reference sequence) yields CDR1 SEHNR and CDR2 FQNEAQ. The CDR3 covers 11 residues, taking in both the cysteine and the phenylalanine. Only the CDR3 DNA stays, 33 bases, in frame from base 1. This clonotype originated in a man aged 65-85 years with active or convalescent COVID-19. This receptor chain uses TRBV7-9 and TRBJ2-7; TRBD1 is a possible D gene, resting on 5 matching bases. Sequencing was done on a sample of peripheral blood. The CDR3 amino acid sequence is: CASTGGYEQYF. The DNA is as follows: TGTGCCAGTACAGGTGGCTACGAGCAGTACTTC. Here the CDR3 is joined to the reference TRBV7-9 and TRBJ2-7 genes, and the full variable domain is: DTGVSQNPRHKITKRGQNVTFRCDPISEHNRLYWYRQTLGQGPEFLTYFQNEAQLEKSRLLSDRFSAERPKGSFSTLEIQRTEQGDSAMYLCASTGGYEQYFGPGTRLTVT.